This TCR beta chain was sequenced during a study of blood T cell repertoires in COVID-19. Study information: Samples came from the United States, Italy and Spain, spanning acute and convalescent COVID-19. Sources were T cells, B-cell-depleted T cells, or PBMCs; the material itself was cDNA or gDNA.

Original data processing: Estimation of nucleated cell counts was performed using reference gene primer amplification. Using immunoSEQ multiplex PCR, the repertoire was profiled, and TCRdb retains in-frame clones only, with some absent. The V and J calls and clone size are taken from that table; D and trimming were inferred from the DNA. Here the sample spans 60,000 to 90,000 clones, 74% being singletons. Sample: peripheral blood. The sequence came from a human donor with acute or convalescent COVID-19. The donor label of this sample is uncertain.

The chain's CDR3 is CASSPDRVNTEAFF. DNA of the CDR3: TGTGCCAGCAGTCCCGACAGGGTGAACACTGAAGCTTTCTTT. The J gene is TRBJ1-1, the V gene TRBV28; 7 positions agree with TRBD1. The V gene's germline CDR1 is MDHEN and CDR2 SYDVKM. J was trimmed by 0 bases and V by 5 bases; bases with no gene match: 3. There are 14 residues in the CDR3. Combining the CDR3 with reference TRBV28 and TRBJ1-1 gives the whole variable domain DVKVTQSSRYLVKRTGEKVFLECVQDMDHENMFWYRQDPGLGLRLIYFSYDVKMKEKGDIPEGYSVSREKKERFSLILESASTNQTSMYLCASSPDRVNTEAFFGQGTRLTVV.